This T cell receptor (beta chain) emerged from a study of Ad26.COV2.S vaccination and SARS-CoV-2 variants. Study outcomes and limitations: A substantial breadth of spike-specific CD8+ and CD4+ T cell responses after vaccination has been reported. Recipients given vaccine exceeded placebo recipients in spike-specific TCR breadth. The TCR breadth and depth analyses may have produced an underestimate of total T cell responses. Researchers reported similar non-spike TCR breadth in vaccine and placebo recipients.

Repertoires were generated with immunoSEQ multiplex PCR, while TCRdb's copy carries only in-frame clones and drops some. In the table there are tens of thousands of clones, more than 65% of which are singletons. Trimming took 9 bases from V and 1 from J, leaving 16 bases between them. The CDR3 covers 14 residues. Germline CDR1 is MNHEY and CDR2 is SVGAGI. Worth noting for this clone: Its antigen is unknown.

Material: peripheral blood, obtained after recovery from COVID-19. This clonotype was obtained from a human donor who had recovered from COVID-19. The chain employs TRBV6-5 and TRBJ2-7; D is ambiguous. The CDR3 sequence is CASHPSGRSYEQYF. In nucleotides, the CDR3 is TGTGCCAGTCATCCTTCGGGCCGTTCCTACGAGCAGTACTTC.